A single sample gave rise to the 22 T cell receptor beta chains below, sequenced in a study of T cells in narcolepsy. The data were produced by immunoSEQ multiplex PCR, yet TCRdb's version contains in-frame clones alone and is incomplete. Counted here are about 32,000 clones, around 86% occurring once; the ten biggest clones make up about 0.66%. The sequencing input was memory (CD45RA-) CD4+ T cells from blood. The receptors come from a human donor in good health.

This chain connects TRBV28 to TRBJ1-5; 11 positions match TRBD1. Trimming cost V 5 bases and J 4 bases; bases outside gene matches: 7. This CDR3 has 16 amino acids. The germline V gene encodes CDR1 MDHEN and CDR2 SYDVKM. CDR3 protein: CASSRGTGGRNQPQHF. CDR3 bases: TGTGCCAGCAGTCGAGGGACAGGGGGAAGGAATCAGCCCCAGCATTTT.

V is TRBV11-2 and J is TRBJ2-2, with 7 positions matching TRBD1. V shed 2 bases and J 5 bases; nucleotides not matched to a gene: 5. The CDR3 loop spans 15 amino acids. Germline CDR1 SGHAT, CDR2 FQNNGV. The DNA for the CDR3 is TGTGCCAGCAGCTTACAAGGGGGCGCAACCGGGGAGCTGTTTTTT. As protein: CASSLQGGATGELFF.

The V gene is TRBV14, the J gene TRBJ2-2; D might be TRBD1 (5 bases). In germline, CDR1 is SGHDN, CDR2 FVKESK. V lost 1 base and J lost 6, with 12 bases in between. The CDR3 totals 15 residues. The CDR3: CASSQGIQGPGELFF. Written as DNA, the CDR3 is TGTGCCAGCAGCCAAGGTATTCAGGGCCCCGGGGAGCTGTTTTTT. Full variable domain (outside the CDR3, taken from reference TRBV14 and TRBJ2-2): EAGVTQFPSHSVIEKGQTVTLRCDPISGHDNLYWYRRVMGKEIKFLLHFVKESKQDESGMPNNRFLAERTGGTYSTLKVQPAELEDSGVYFCASSQGIQGPGELFFGEGSRLTVL.

The genes are TRBV6-1 and TRBJ2-7, with 8 bases aligning to TRBD1. In germline, CDR1 is MNHNS, CDR2 SASEGT. V dropped 7 bases and J dropped 7; count of bases not matched to a gene: 12. This CDR3 is 14 amino acids long. The CDR3 protein is CASTLTGTGGEQYV. DNA for the CDR3: TGTGCCAGCACCTTGACCGGGACAGGAGGGGAGCAGTACGTC.

CDR3 nucleotides: TGTGCCAGCAGCCTGGACAGGCCAAATCAGCCCCAGCATTTT. This codes for CASSLDRPNQPQHF. This chain connects TRBV7-8 to TRBJ1-5; 7 nucleotides line up with TRBD1. The CDR3 sequence is 14 residues long. Germline V gene lookup returns CDR1 SGHVS and CDR2 FQNEAQ. V was clipped by 5 bases and J by 4 bases; unmatched bases: 5. Full variable domain (missing parts from reference TRBV7-8 and TRBJ1-5): GAGVSQSPRYKVAKRGQDVALRCDPISGHVSLFWYQQALGQGPEFLTYFQNEAQLDKSGLPSDRFFAERPEGSVSTLKIQRTQQEDSAVYLCASSLDRPNQPQHFGDGTRLSIL.

The gene calls are TRBV7-8 and TRBJ2-7; 12 nucleotides line up with TRBD1. CDR1 SGHVS and CDR2 FQNEAQ come from the germline V gene. The CDR3 spans 20 residues. The V segment lost 4 bases and the J segment 2 bases; nucleotides outside the gene matches: 18. CDR3 loop: CASSSTSGTGGALRPYEQYF. CDR3 DNA sequence: TGTGCCAGCAGCTCAACCTCCGGGACAGGGGGCGCTTTGAGGCCCTACGAGCAGTACTTC.

V is TRBV6-5 and J is TRBJ2-7, with 12 bases that match TRBD1. Germline CDR1 is MNHEY and CDR2 is SVGAGI. CDR3 size: 12 residues. CDR3 protein: CASSYSGQGAIV. CDR3 in DNA: TGTGCCAGCAGTTACTCGGGACAGGGGGCGATCGTC.

The rearrangement links TRBV5-1 to TRBJ1-5; 9 bases line up with TRBD1. Germline V gene data show CDR1 as SGHRS and CDR2 as YFSETQ. This CDR3 has 15 amino acids. With V trimmed by 1 base and J by 5 bases, 4 bases remained unmatched. Here the CDR3 reads CASSLLGDRDQPQHF. CDR3 nucleotide sequence: TGCGCCAGCAGCTTGCTAGGGGACAGGGATCAGCCCCAGCATTTT.

J is TRBJ2-3 and V is TRBV28, with D possibly being TRBD1 (5 bases). In germline, CDR1 is MDHEN, CDR2 SYDVKM. V lost 3 bases and J 0 bases, leaving 13 bases between the germline ends. CDR3 size: 16 residues. DNA for the CDR3: TGTGCCAGCAGTTTCTCCCGGACATCTAGCACAGATACGCAGTATTTT. It encodes CASSFSRTSSTDTQYF.

The V and J genes are TRBV7-6 and TRBJ2-3; a weak D match, TRBD1 (6 bases). The V end lost 1 base, the J end lost 2 bases, and 10 bases lay between the germline ends. Germline lookup yields CDR1 SGHVS and CDR2 FNYEAQ. The CDR3 is 15 amino acids. The CDR3 DNA follows: TGTGCCAGCAGCTTAGGGGGGCGAGACACAGATACGCAGTATTTT. Its protein product is CASSLGGRDTDTQYF.

The rearrangement joins TRBV18 to TRBJ2-5; no clear D. The CDR3 extends over 15 amino acids. The germline gives CDR1 KGHSH, CDR2 LQKENI. The ends were cut back, 2 bases at V and 2 bases at J, with 12 bases in the middle. CDR3 bases: TGTGCCAGCTCACCAATGCGGCGGCCACAAGAGACCCAGTACTTC. It specifies CASSPMRRPQETQYF.

The V and J genes are TRBV27 and TRBJ1-1; TRBD1 might be the D (5 bases). The CDR3 runs to 15 residues. CDR1 is MNHEY and CDR2 is SMNVEV in the germline V gene (reference sequence). The ends were cut back, 4 bases at V and 2 bases at J, with 14 bases in the middle. This CDR3 reads CASSSGGNHNTEAFF. As DNA, the CDR3 is TGTGCCAGCAGTTCGGGGGGGAACCATAACACTGAAGCTTTCTTT.

This chain links TRBV7-2 with TRBJ1-2; D ambiguous. With 2 bases removed from V and 6 bases from J, the gap between germline ends came to 7 bases. Germline loops: CDR1 SGHTA, CDR2 FQGNSA. This CDR3 contains 12 residues. The CDR3: CASSLYPNGYTF. The CDR3 bases are TGTGCCAGCAGCTTATATCCAAATGGCTACACCTTC.

The sample holds a few counts of this clone. This chain uses TRBV19 with TRBJ2-1; 12 bases match TRBD2. CDR3 length equals 14 residues. V shed 3 bases, J shed 6 bases, and the junction held 0 bases outside the gene matches. The germline V gene has CDR1 LNHDA and CDR2 SQIVND (reference sequence). CDR3 in amino acids: CASSMGLAGNEQFF. CDR3 DNA sequence: TGTGCCAGTAGTATGGGACTAGCGGGCAATGAGCAGTTCTTC.

The rearrangement joins TRBV28 to TRBJ2-7; D perhaps matches TRBD1 (6 bases). Looked up from germline, CDR1 is MDHEN and CDR2 is SYDVKM. The CDR3 spans 15 residues. V was trimmed by 4 bases and J by 3 bases, leaving 16 bases between them. The CDR3 coding sequence is TGTGCCAGCAGTTCCGAGGACAGCCTGGACTACGAGCAGTACGTC. It codes for CASSSEDSLDYEQYV.

The chain links TRBV18 to TRBJ1-2, with unresolved D. In germline, CDR1 is KGHSH, CDR2 LQKENI. The CDR3 is 12 amino acids. V lost 3 bases to trimming and J lost 8 bases, with 10 bases between them. The CDR3 loop is CASSPGTLGYTF. The CDR3 nucleotides are TGTGCCAGCTCACCGGGCACGTTGGGCTACACCTTC.

By share, this clone counts as medium-sized. This chain connects TRBV6-4 to TRBJ1-4; D gene ambiguous. V was trimmed by 7 bases and J by 3 bases, leaving 6 bases between them. CDR1 is MRHNA, CDR2 SNTAGT, per germline. The CDR3 has 12 amino acids. The CDR3 spells CASKQANEKLFF. The CDR3 DNA sequence: TGTGCCAGCAAGCAAGCTAATGAAAAACTGTTTTTT.

This clone occurred once. The V gene is TRBV4-3, the J gene TRBJ1-4; 7 bases align to TRBD1. This CDR3 is built from 15 residues. The germline gives CDR1 LGHNA, CDR2 YSLEER. Germline trimming cut 2 bases from V and 3 bases from J; bases unmatched to any gene: 3. The CDR3 sequence: CASSQNQGANEKLFF. In DNA form, the CDR3 reads TGCGCCAGCAGCCAAAACCAGGGGGCTAATGAAAAACTGTTTTTT.

The chain links TRBV20-1 to TRBJ1-1, with D uncertain. V lost 1 base, J lost 3 bases, and 3 bases lay in between. In germline, CDR1 is DFQATT, CDR2 SNEGSKA (reference sequence). The CDR3 covers 11 residues. The CDR3, as DNA: TGCAGTGCTAGAGGAGACACTGAAGCTTTCTTT. Translating gives CSARGDTEAFF.

The V and J genes are TRBV10-2 and TRBJ2-2; 7 bases map to TRBD1. CDR1 is WSHSY, CDR2 SAAADI, per germline. The trim removed 4 bases at V and 3 bases at J, leaving 29 bases unmatched. This CDR3 is built from 23 residues. The chain's CDR3 is CASSGTYRGPSTLPIIDTGELFF. The CDR3 DNA reads as TGCGCCAGCAGTGGGACCTACAGGGGCCCCTCAACCCTACCGATTATAGACACCGGGGAGCTGTTTTTT.

The chain has TRBV6-5 and TRBJ1-5, with D possibly being TRBD1 (5 bases). From germline, CDR1 is MNHEY and CDR2 SVGAGI. CDR3 size: 14 residues. The V end was cut by 6 bases, the J end by 4 bases, with 13 bases between. CDR3 in DNA: TGTGCCAGCAGCCCGACAGCCGCAAATCAGCCCCAGCATTTT. Amino acid sequence: CASSPTAANQPQHF.

The J gene is TRBJ2-3, the V gene TRBV6-1; 9 nucleotides match TRBD2. The V and J ends lost 7 bases and 2 bases, in that order; junction bases with no gene match: 7. The CDR3 is 15 amino acids. Per germline, CDR1 MNHNS and CDR2 SASEGT. The CDR3: CASTLSGGLTDTQYF. CDR3 bases: TGTGCCAGCACCCTTAGCGGGGGCCTCACAGATACGCAGTATTTT.